This TCR beta chain was obtained from a study of blood T cell repertoires in COVID-19. Profiled with immunoSEQ multiplex PCR; TCRdb holds only in-frame clones, not every one. The profile shows about 270,000 clones, 88% of them singletons. All enrollees were roughly 18 to 89 years old and from roughly 22 US areas. Cohorts were determined from participant-reported clinical history. Trimming pared 1 base from V and 2 bases from J, leaving 12 bases between. CDR3 length: 15 residues. Per germline, CDR1 LNHDA and CDR2 SQIVND (reference sequence). The V gene is TRBV19, the J gene TRBJ2-7; D perhaps matches TRBD2 (5 bases). The clonotype was recovered from a woman in her thirties or forties with acute COVID-19. The sample was PBMCs or T cells enriched from blood (not recorded which). CDR3 DNA sequence: TGTGCCAGTAGTATAGCCCCAACACTAGCCTACGAGCAGTACTTC. This gives the protein CASSIAPTLAYEQYF.